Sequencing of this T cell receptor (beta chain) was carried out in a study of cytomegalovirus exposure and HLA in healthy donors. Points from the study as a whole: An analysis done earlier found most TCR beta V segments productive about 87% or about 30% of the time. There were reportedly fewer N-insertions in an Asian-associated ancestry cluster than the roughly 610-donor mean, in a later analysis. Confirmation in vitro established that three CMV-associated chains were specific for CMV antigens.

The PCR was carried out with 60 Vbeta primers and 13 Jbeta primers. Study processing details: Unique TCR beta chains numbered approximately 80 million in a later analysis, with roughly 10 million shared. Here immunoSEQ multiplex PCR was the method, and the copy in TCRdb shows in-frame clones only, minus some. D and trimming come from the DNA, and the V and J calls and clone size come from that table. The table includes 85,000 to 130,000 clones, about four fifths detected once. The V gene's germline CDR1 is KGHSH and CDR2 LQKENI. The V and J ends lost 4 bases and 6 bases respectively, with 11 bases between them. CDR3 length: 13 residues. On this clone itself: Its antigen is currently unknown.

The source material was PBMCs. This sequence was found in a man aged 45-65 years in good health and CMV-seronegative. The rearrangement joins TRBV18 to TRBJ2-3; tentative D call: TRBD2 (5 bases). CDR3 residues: CASSLSPGDTQYF. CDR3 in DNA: TGTGCCAGCTCACTTTCCCCGGGGGATACGCAGTATTTT.